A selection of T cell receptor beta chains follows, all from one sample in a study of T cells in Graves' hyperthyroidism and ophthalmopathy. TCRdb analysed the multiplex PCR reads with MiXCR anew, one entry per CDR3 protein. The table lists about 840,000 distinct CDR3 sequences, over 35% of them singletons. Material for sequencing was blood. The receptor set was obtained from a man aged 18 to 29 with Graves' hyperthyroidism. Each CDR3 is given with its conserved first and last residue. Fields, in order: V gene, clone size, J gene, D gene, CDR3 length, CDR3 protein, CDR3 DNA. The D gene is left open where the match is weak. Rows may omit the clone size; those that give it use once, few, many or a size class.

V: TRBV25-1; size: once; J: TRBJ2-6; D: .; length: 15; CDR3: CASSPRGEGANVLTF; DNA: TGTGCCAGCAGTCCTAGGGGGGAAGGGGCCAACGTCCTGACTTTC
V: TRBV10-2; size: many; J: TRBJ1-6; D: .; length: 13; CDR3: CASSDPPHSPLHF; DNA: TGCGCCAGCAGTGATCCGCCTCATTCACCCCTCCACTTT
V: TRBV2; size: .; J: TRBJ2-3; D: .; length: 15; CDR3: CASIPGRSSTDTQYF; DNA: TGTGCCAGCATCCCTGGGCGGAGTTCCACAGATACGCAGTATTTT
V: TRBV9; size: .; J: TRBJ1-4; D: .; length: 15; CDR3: CASSVGGRSNEKLFF; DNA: TGTGCCAGCAGCGTAGGGGGTAGGAGCAATGAAAAACTGTTTTTT
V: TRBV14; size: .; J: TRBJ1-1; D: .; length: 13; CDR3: CASSPSGVTEAFF; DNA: TGTGCCAGCAGCCCTTCTGGCGTAACTGAAGCTTTCTTT
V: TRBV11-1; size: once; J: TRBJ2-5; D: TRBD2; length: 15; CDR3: CASSSAGTTRETQYF; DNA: TGTGCCAGCAGTTCAGCCGGGACTACCAGAGAGACCCAGTACTTC
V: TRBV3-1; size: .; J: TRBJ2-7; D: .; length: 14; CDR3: CASSQQSDSYEQYF; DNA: TGTGCCAGCAGCCAACAGTCAGATTCCTACGAGCAGTACTTC
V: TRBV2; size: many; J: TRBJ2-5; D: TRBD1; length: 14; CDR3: CASSVGQYQETQYF; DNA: TGTGCCAGCAGTGTGGGACAGTACCAAGAGACCCAGTACTTC
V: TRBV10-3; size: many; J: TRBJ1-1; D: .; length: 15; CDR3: CAISEGERVNTEAFF; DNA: TGTGCCATCAGTGAAGGTGAAAGGGTAAACACTGAAGCTTTCTTT
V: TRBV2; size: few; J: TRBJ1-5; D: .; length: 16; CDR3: CASMMYLQGGNQPQHF; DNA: TGTGCCAGCATGATGTATTTACAGGGAGGCAATCAGCCCCAGCATTTT
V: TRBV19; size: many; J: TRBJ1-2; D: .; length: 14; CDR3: CASSIVSDSYGYTF; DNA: TGTGCCAGTAGTATAGTCAGCGACAGCTATGGCTACACCTTC
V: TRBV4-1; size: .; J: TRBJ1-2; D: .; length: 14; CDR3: CASSQDHGGYGYTF; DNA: TGCGCCAGCAGCCAAGATCATGGGGGGTATGGCTACACCTTC
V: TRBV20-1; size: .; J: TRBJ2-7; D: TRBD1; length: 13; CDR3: CSARGQEPIEQYF; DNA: TGCAGTGCTAGGGGACAGGAACCCATCGAGCAGTACTTC